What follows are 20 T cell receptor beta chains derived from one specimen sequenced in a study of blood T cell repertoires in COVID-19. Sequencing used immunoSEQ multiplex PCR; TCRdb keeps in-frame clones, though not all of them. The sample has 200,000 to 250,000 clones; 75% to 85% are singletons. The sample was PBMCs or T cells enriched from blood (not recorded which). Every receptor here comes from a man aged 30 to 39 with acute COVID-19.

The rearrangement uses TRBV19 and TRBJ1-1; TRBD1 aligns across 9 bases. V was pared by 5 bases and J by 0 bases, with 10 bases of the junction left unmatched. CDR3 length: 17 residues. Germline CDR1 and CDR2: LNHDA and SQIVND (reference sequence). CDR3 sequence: CASSRTGVNIVNTEAFF. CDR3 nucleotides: TGTGCCAGTAGTCGGACAGGGGTTAATATAGTGAACACTGAAGCTTTCTTT.

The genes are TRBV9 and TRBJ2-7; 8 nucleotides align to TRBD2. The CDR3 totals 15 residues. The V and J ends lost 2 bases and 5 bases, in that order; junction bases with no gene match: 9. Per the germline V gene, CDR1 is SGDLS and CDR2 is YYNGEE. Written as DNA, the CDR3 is TGTGCCAGCAGCGTCCTCGGGACTAGAGGGGACGAGCAGTACTTC. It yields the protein CASSVLGTRGDEQYF.

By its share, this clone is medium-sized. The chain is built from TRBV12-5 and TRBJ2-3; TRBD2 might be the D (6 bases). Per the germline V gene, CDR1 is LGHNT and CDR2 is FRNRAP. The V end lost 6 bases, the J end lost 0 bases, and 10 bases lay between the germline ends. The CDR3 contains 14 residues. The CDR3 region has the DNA TGTGCTAGTGGCCGGGACTCTAGCACAGATACGCAGTATTTT. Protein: CASGRDSSTDTQYF. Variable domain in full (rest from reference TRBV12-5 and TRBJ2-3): DARVTQTPRHKVTEMGQEVTMRCQPILGHNTVFWYRQTMMQGLELLAYFRNRAPLDDSGMPKDRFSAEMPDATLATLKIQPSEPRDSAVYFCASGRDSSTDTQYFGPGTRLTVL.

CDR3 nucleotides: TGTGCCTGGAGACCGTCGGGTAGAGGGAATCAGCCCCAGCATTTT. Its translation: CAWRPSGRGNQPQHF. The chain carries TRBV30 and TRBJ1-5, with D unresolved. The CDR3 loop spans 15 amino acids. V was pared by 3 bases and J by 4 bases, with 16 bases between. The germline CDR1 and CDR2 sequences are GTSNPN and SVGIG (reference sequence).

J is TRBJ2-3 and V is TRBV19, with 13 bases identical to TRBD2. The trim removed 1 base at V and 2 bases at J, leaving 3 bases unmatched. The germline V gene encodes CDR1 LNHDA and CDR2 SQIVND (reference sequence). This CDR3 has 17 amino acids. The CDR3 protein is CASSIGGLAGATDTQYF. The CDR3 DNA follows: TGTGCCAGTAGTATAGGTGGACTAGCGGGGGCCACAGATACGCAGTATTTT.

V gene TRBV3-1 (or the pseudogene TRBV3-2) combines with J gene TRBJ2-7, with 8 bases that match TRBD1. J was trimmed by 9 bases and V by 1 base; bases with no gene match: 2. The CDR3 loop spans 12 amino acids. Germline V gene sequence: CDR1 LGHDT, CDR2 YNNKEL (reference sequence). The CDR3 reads CASSQGQGRQYF. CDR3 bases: TGTGCCAGCAGCCAAGGACAGGGGCGGCAGTACTTC.

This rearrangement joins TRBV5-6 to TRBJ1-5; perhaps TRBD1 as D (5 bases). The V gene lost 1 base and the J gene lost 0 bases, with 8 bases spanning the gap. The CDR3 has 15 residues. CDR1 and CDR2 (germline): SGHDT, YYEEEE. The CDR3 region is CASSLKGYSNQPQHF. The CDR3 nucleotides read TGTGCCAGCAGCTTGAAGGGGTATAGCAATCAGCCCCAGCATTTT.

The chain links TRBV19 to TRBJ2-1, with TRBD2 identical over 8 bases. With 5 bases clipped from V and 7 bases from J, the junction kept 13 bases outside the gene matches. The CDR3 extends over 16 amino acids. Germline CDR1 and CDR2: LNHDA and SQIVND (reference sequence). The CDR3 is CASSWVPGTGGNEQFF. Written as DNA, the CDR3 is TGTGCCAGTAGTTGGGTCCCCGGGACGGGGGGGAATGAGCAGTTCTTC.

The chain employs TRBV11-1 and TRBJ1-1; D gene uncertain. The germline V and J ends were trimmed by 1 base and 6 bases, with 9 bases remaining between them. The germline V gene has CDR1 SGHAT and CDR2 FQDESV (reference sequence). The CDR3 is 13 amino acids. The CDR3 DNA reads TGTGCCAGCAGCTTAGGAGGGAGGGCTGAAGCTTTCTTT. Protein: CASSLGGRAEAFF.

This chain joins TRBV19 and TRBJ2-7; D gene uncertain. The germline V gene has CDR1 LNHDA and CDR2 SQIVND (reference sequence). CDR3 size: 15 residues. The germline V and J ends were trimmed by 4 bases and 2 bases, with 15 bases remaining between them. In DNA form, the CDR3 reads TGTGCCAGTAGTAATATCTGGGCTCCAACCTACGAGCAGTACTTC. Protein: CASSNIWAPTYEQYF.

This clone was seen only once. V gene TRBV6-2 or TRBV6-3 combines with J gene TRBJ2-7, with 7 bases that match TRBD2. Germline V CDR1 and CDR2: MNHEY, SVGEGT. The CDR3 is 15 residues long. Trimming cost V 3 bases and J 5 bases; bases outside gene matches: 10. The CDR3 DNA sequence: TGTGCCAGCAGTTATCAGTGGGAGGGGAGCAACGAGCAGTACTTC. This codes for CASSYQWEGSNEQYF.

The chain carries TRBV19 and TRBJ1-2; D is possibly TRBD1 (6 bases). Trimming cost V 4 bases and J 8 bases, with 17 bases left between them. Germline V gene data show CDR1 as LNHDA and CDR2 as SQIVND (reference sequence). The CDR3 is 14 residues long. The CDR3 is CASSTTGISGGYTF. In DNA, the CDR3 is TGTGCCAGTAGTACTACAGGGATTTCGGGAGGCTACACCTTC.

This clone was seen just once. CDR3 bases: TGTGCCATTGGACAGGGTACCCTCGACTATGGCTACACCTTC. It is translated as CAIGQGTLDYGYTF. The chain couples TRBV10-3 to TRBJ1-2; 8 nucleotides line up with TRBD1. Germline V CDR1 and CDR2: ENHRY, SYGVKD. The CDR3 contains 14 residues. J was trimmed by 3 bases and V by 9 bases; bases with no gene match: 9.

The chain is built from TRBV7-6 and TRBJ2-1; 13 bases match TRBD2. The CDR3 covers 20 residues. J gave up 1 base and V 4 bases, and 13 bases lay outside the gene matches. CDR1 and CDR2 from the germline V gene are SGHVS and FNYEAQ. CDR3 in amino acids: CASSSQGGGTSGESYNEQFF. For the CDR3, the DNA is TGTGCCAGCAGCTCTCAGGGAGGTGGGACTAGCGGGGAATCCTACAATGAGCAGTTCTTC.

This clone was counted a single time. As DNA, the CDR3 is TGTGCCAGCAGGTTAAGAACAGGGACAACTGAAGCTTTCTTT. This gives the protein CASRLRTGTTEAFF. The V call is TRBV6-5, the J call TRBJ1-1; tentative D call: TRBD1 (6 bases). The CDR3 consists of 14 residues. V was trimmed by 6 bases and J by 5 bases, leaving 16 bases between them. The germline CDR1 and CDR2 sequences are MNHEY and SVGAGI.

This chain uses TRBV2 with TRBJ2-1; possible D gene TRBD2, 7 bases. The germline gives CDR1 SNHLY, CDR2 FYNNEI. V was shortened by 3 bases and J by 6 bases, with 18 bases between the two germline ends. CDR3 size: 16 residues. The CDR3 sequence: CASSEGGAGLLNEQFF. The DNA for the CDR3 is TGTGCCAGCAGTGAGGGGGGGGCAGGGCTCCTCAATGAGCAGTTCTTC.

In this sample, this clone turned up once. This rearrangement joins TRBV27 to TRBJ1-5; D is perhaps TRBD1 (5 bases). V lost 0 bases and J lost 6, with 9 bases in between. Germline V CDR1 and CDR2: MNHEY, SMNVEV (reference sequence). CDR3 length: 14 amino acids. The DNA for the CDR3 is TGTGCCAGCAGTTTATCGTGGGGCGGTCAGCCCCAGCATTTT. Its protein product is CASSLSWGGQPQHF.

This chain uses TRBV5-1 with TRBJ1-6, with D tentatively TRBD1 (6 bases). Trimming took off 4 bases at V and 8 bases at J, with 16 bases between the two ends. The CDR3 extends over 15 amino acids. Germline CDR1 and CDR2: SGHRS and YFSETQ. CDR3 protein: CASSPQGIADSPLHF. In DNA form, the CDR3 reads TGCGCCAGCAGCCCACAGGGAATTGCAGATTCACCCCTCCACTTT.

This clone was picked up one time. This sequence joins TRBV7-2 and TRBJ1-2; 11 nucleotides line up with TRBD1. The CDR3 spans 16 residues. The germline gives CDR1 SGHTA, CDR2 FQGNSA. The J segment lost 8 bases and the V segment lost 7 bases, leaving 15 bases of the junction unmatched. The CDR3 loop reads CASTSHPGQGAWGYTF. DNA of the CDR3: TGTGCCAGCACCTCTCATCCCGGACAGGGGGCGTGGGGCTACACCTTC.

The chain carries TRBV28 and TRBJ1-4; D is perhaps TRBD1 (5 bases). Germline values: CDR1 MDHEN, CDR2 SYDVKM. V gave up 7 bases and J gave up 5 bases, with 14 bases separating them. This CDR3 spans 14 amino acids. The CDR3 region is CASTLGGTNEKLFF. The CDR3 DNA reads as TGTGCCAGCACCTTGGGGGGTACGAATGAAAAACTGTTTTTT. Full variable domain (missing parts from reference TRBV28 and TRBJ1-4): DVKVTQSSRYLVKRTGEKVFLECVQDMDHENMFWYRQDPGLGLRLIYFSYDVKMKEKGDIPEGYSVSREKKERFSLILESASTNQTSMYLCASTLGGTNEKLFFGSGTQLSVL.